These T cell receptor beta chains were read from a single sample in a study of blood T cell repertoires in COVID-19. Produced via immunoSEQ multiplex PCR; TCRdb's table is partial and in-frame only. The table has 400,000 to 550,000 clones, 87% seen once. The specimen sequenced was PBMCs or T cells enriched from blood (not recorded which). Source of these receptors: a woman younger than 35 with acute COVID-19. CDR3s include the opening cysteine and the closing phenylalanine or tryptophan. Clone size appears in some rows only: once, few, many, or a class for an expanded clone.

J	length	size	V	CDR3
TRBJ1-3	16	-	TRBV4-3	CASSQDPAGSRYEIYF
TRBJ1-5	14	-	TRBV28	CASSFQVTNQPQHF
TRBJ2-3	15	few	TRBV6-5	CASSLTSSLTDTQYF
TRBJ2-4	18	-	TRBV4-1	CASSQGRQGGKAKNIQYF
TRBJ1-2	14	-	TRBV9	CASSVEGRVYGYTF
TRBJ2-1	15	-	TRBV13	CASITGGAGNNEQFF
TRBJ1-1	15	-	TRBV10-3	CAISETDTPNTEAFF
TRBJ1-2	17	-	TRBV7-9	CASSPRDRGRRGYGYTF
TRBJ2-7	13	-	TRBV18	CASSPGQTYEQYF
TRBJ1-1	14	-	TRBV5-6	CASAKRGPYTEAFF
TRBJ2-2	14	-	TRBV7-9	CASSFQGITGELFF
TRBJ1-3	18	-	TRBV9	CASSDTPRGLNSGNTIYF
TRBJ1-6	14	-	TRBV5-1	CASSFGQNGSPLHF
TRBJ1-6	16	-	TRBV30	CAWSGAVRTRNSPLHF
TRBJ1-1	14	-	TRBV24-1	CATSDRTGGTEAFF
TRBJ1-1	14	-	TRBV30	CACMRTGGNTEAFF
TRBJ2-5	13	-	TRBV2	CASREGWEETQYF
TRBJ2-7	14	-	TRBV9	CASSVEAGRGEQYF